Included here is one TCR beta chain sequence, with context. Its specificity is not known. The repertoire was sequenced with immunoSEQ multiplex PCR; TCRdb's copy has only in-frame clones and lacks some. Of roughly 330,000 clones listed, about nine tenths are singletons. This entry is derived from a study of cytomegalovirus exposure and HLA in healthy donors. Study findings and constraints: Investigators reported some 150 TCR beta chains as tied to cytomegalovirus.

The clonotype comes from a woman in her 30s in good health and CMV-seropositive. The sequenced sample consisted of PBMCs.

The CDR3 coding sequence is TGTGCCAGCAGCACGGGACGGAGCAATGAGCAGTTCTTC. Encoded protein: CASSTGRSNEQFF. V gene TRBV7-8 combines with J gene TRBJ2-1; D is perhaps TRBD1 or TRBD2 (5 bases each). The CDR3 is made up of 13 amino acids. Trimming pared 5 bases from V and 6 bases from J, leaving 11 bases between. CDR1 and CDR2 (germline): SGHVS, FQNEAQ. The full variable domain, in which reference TRBV7-8 and TRBJ2-1 provide the parts outside the CDR3, is GAGVSQSPRYKVAKRGQDVALRCDPISGHVSLFWYQQALGQGPEFLTYFQNEAQLDKSGLPSDRFFAERPEGSVSTLKIQRTQQEDSAVYLCASSTGRSNEQFFGPGTRLTVL.